Each of the 25 T cell receptor beta chains below was sequenced from the same sample in a study of T cell changes during pregnancy in multiple sclerosis. Repertoires were generated with immunoSEQ multiplex PCR, while TCRdb's copy carries only in-frame clones and drops some. The sample has some 60,000 clones; around 91% are singletons. The input for sequencing was peripheral blood, taken after pregnancy. These receptors originate from a female donor with multiple sclerosis, enrolled in a pregnancy study.

The CDR3 DNA is TGCGCCAGCAGCCACGAACAACAGGGGTATGAGCAGTTCTTC. The encoded protein is CASSHEQQGYEQFF. The chain couples TRBV4-1 to TRBJ2-1; 7 nucleotides agree with TRBD1. J gave up 8 bases and V 3 bases, and 7 bases lay outside the gene matches. Looked up from germline, CDR1 is MGHRA and CDR2 is YSYEKL. This CDR3 comprises 14 residues.

The V call is TRBV6-1, the J call TRBJ1-5, with no clear D. The V gene's germline CDR1 is MNHNS and CDR2 SASEGT. The CDR3 sequence is 13 residues long. Trimming cost V 7 bases and J 1 base, with 8 bases left between them. Written as DNA, the CDR3 is TGTGCCAGCACCTTTGTAAGCAATCAGCCCCAGCATTTT. Encoded protein: CASTFVSNQPQHF.

This chain connects TRBV28 to TRBJ2-5; the D gene is possibly TRBD2 (6 bases). Between the trimmed V and J ends, which lost 5 bases and 7 bases, there was a span of 17 bases. Germline CDR1 MDHEN, CDR2 SYDVKM. The CDR3 extends over 14 amino acids. The CDR3 reads CASSTGSLLGTQYF. The CDR3 coding sequence is TGTGCCAGCAGTACCGGGAGCCTCTTGGGGACCCAGTACTTC.

This clone has more than one count but fewer than ten. The rearrangement uses TRBV16 and TRBJ1-6; D is ambiguous. V was shortened by 0 bases and J by 7 bases, with 7 bases between the two germline ends. The CDR3 extends over 14 amino acids. Per germline, CDR1 KGHSY and CDR2 FQNENV. The CDR3 spells CASSQSGGNSPLHF. CDR3 bases: TGTGCCAGCAGCCAATCGGGAGGGAATTCACCCCTCCACTTT.

This chain uses TRBV6-4 with TRBJ2-3; D remains ambiguous. Germline CDR1 MRHNA, CDR2 SNTAGT. V shed 3 bases and J shed 6 bases, with 16 bases lying between them. The CDR3 sequence is 15 residues long. The CDR3 sequence is CASSESLDTGDTQYF. As DNA, the CDR3 is TGTGCCAGCAGTGAAAGTCTTGACACTGGCGATACGCAGTATTTT.

V and J are TRBV4-1 and TRBJ2-1; 10 bases are shared with TRBD2. V lost 1 base and J lost 0; bases outside the gene matches: 9. The CDR3 sequence is 19 residues long. From germline, CDR1 is MGHRA and CDR2 YSYEKL. CDR3 sequence reads: CASSQAASGGPSSYNEQFF. For the CDR3, the DNA is TGCGCCAGCAGCCAAGCCGCTAGCGGGGGACCGAGCTCCTACAATGAGCAGTTCTTC.

The chain carries TRBV19 and TRBJ2-2; weak D call: TRBD2 (6 bases). The ends were cut back, 5 bases at V and 2 bases at J, with 12 bases in the middle. CDR1 LNHDA and CDR2 SQIVND come from the germline V gene (reference sequence). This CDR3 is 15 amino acids long. CDR3 loop: CASSDPGLNTGELFF. In DNA form, the CDR3 reads TGTGCCAGTAGTGATCCGGGACTTAACACCGGGGAGCTGTTTTTT.

V gene TRBV5-4 combines with J gene TRBJ2-2; 9 bases align to TRBD1. Germline V gene sequence: CDR1 SGHNT, CDR2 YYREEE (reference sequence). After removal of 4 bases from V and 5 bases from J, the junction contained 3 bases not matched to a gene. The CDR3 runs 14 residues. As DNA, the CDR3 is TGTGCCAGCAGCACCGGACAGGGGACCGGGGAGCTGTTTTTT. As protein: CASSTGQGTGELFF.

CDR3 DNA sequence: TGTGCCAGCAGCTTAGGACAGGCTGGAAACACCATATATTTT. Translating it yields CASSLGQAGNTIYF. The chain uses TRBV7-6 and TRBJ1-3, with D maybe TRBD1 (6 bases). The V gene's germline CDR1 is SGHVS and CDR2 FNYEAQ. The CDR3 consists of 14 residues. V lost 1 base and J 2 bases, leaving 6 bases between the germline ends.

This rearrangement joins TRBV15 to TRBJ2-1, with 9 bases lining up with TRBD2. V gave up 0 bases and J gave up 8 bases; unmatched junction bases: 5. CDR3 size: 15 residues. The germline V gene encodes CDR1 LNHNV and CDR2 YYDKDF (reference sequence). The CDR3 spells CATSRDRGTSYEQFF. The CDR3 DNA reads TGTGCCACCAGCAGAGATCGAGGGACTAGCTATGAGCAGTTCTTC. The entire variable domain, with the rest obtained from reference TRBV15 and TRBJ2-1, is as follows: DAMVIQNPRYQVTQFGKPVTLSCSQTLNHNVMYWYQQKSSQAPKLLFHYYDKDFNNEADTPDNFQSRRPNTSFCFLDIRSPGLGDTAMYLCATSRDRGTSYEQFFGPGTRLTVL.

The chain employs TRBV6-1 and TRBJ1-5; tentatively, D is TRBD1 (5 bases). From germline, CDR1 is MNHNS and CDR2 SASEGT. The CDR3 has 15 residues. The V end was cut by 6 bases, the J end by 3 bases, with 15 bases between. The CDR3 sequence: CASSRSDSYNQPQHF. In DNA, the CDR3 is TGTGCCAGCAGCCGAAGTGACAGTTACAATCAGCCCCAGCATTTT.

The gene calls are TRBV2 and TRBJ1-5; D might be TRBD1 (5 bases). CDR1 is SNHLY and CDR2 is FYNNEI in the germline V gene. V lost 8 bases and J lost 5, with 13 bases in between. This CDR3 is built from 13 residues. This CDR3 reads CASLRQQDQPQHF. The CDR3 region has the DNA TGTGCCAGCCTTCGACAGCAAGATCAGCCCCAGCATTTT.

This clone was found a few times. The V gene is TRBV7-2, the J gene TRBJ1-4, with no clear D. Germline V gene data show CDR1 as SGHTA and CDR2 as FQGNSA. The CDR3 extends over 13 amino acids. V lost 8 bases and J lost 0, with 7 bases in between. The CDR3 sequence: CASQQSTNEKLFF. CDR3 in DNA: TGTGCCAGCCAACAGTCAACTAATGAAAAACTGTTTTTT.

This clone turned up a few times. The identical CDR3 is also encoded by other nucleotide sequences in the sample. The rearrangement uses TRBV5-1 and TRBJ2-3; a possible D gene is TRBD1 (5 bases). With 0 bases removed from V and 5 bases from J, the gap between germline ends came to 13 bases. The CDR3 length is 15 residues. Germline V gene sequence: CDR1 SGHRS, CDR2 YFSETQ. CDR3 residues: CASSLEQGSIDTQYF. The CDR3 DNA is TGCGCCAGCAGCTTGGAGCAGGGTAGTATAGATACGCAGTATTTT.

The CDR3 here is CSVTGLYGYTF. In nucleotides, the CDR3 is TGCAGCGTCACAGGGTTGTACGGCTACACCTTC. This chain connects TRBV29-1 to TRBJ1-2; D might be TRBD1 (6 bases). CDR1 is SQVTM, CDR2 ANQGSEA, per germline. V was shortened by 6 bases and J by 8 bases, with 13 bases between the two germline ends. This CDR3 contains 11 residues.

This chain links TRBV5-1 with TRBJ2-3, with 7 bases that match TRBD1. With V trimmed by 5 bases and J by 7 bases, 13 bases remained unmatched. The CDR3 length is 15 residues. Germline CDR1 and CDR2: SGHRS and YFSETQ. The CDR3 region is CASRIETGMRNTQYF. Written as DNA, the CDR3 is TGCGCCAGCAGAATTGAGACAGGGATGCGAAATACGCAGTATTTT.

The chain links TRBV7-2 to TRBJ1-4, with D uncertain. The V and J ends lost 5 bases and 3 bases respectively, with 13 bases between them. This CDR3 has 15 amino acids. Germline values: CDR1 SGHTA, CDR2 FQGNSA. The CDR3 sequence is CASSKRAASNEKLFF. The CDR3 DNA follows: TGTGCCAGCAGCAAGAGGGCCGCGTCTAATGAAAAACTGTTTTTT.

V and J are TRBV9 and TRBJ1-5; tentatively, D is TRBD1 (5 bases). V was shortened by 4 bases and J by 5 bases, with 10 bases between the two germline ends. The length of the CDR3 is 13 residues. Germline CDR1 SGDLS, CDR2 YYNGEE. This CDR3 is CASSTTVHQPQHF. The CDR3 bases are TGTGCCAGCAGCACGACAGTGCATCAGCCCCAGCATTTT.

This chain joins TRBV18 and TRBJ2-5; no clear D gene. Germline assignment: CDR1 KGHSH and CDR2 LQKENI. CDR3 length equals 11 residues. V gave up 2 bases and J gave up 5 bases, with 3 bases separating them. The CDR3 here is CASSPEETQYF. CDR3 DNA sequence: TGTGCCAGCTCACCAGAGGAGACCCAGTACTTC.

The V call is TRBV19, the J call TRBJ1-1; D is unresolved. Germline lookup yields CDR1 LNHDA and CDR2 SQIVND (reference sequence). The CDR3 is made up of 13 amino acids. Between the trimmed V and J ends, which lost 6 bases and 0 bases, there was a span of 8 bases. CDR3 in DNA: TGTGCCAGTAGATCCATTGTGAACACTGAAGCTTTCTTT. This gives the protein CASRSIVNTEAFF.

The chain links TRBV18 to TRBJ1-6; 7 bases line up with TRBD1. Trimming at V came to 1 base and at J to 5 bases, leaving 5 bases not matched to a gene. The CDR3 contains 16 residues. Germline V gives CDR1 KGHSH, CDR2 LQKENI. The chain's CDR3 is CASSPRQGVDNSPLHF. The CDR3 DNA reads TGTGCCAGCTCACCACGACAGGGAGTGGATAATTCACCCCTCCACTTT.

The rearrangement links TRBV9 to TRBJ2-1; a possible D gene is TRBD2 (6 bases). CDR1 and CDR2 (germline): SGDLS, YYNGEE. Trimming removed 1 base at V and 7 bases at J, with 18 bases between. This CDR3 is 16 amino acids long. The CDR3 spells CASSVRPGEAGNEQFF. The CDR3 DNA reads as TGTGCCAGCAGCGTACGACCGGGAGAGGCGGGGAATGAGCAGTTCTTC.

The J gene is TRBJ2-3, the V gene TRBV5-1, with TRBD2 identical over 8 bases. The CDR3 extends over 15 amino acids. Trimming removed 1 base from V and 4 bases from J; junction bases left unmatched: 5. Per the germline V gene, CDR1 is SGHRS and CDR2 is YFSETQ. The CDR3 DNA is TGCGCCAGCAGCTTGAACGCGGGGGGAGCAGATACGCAGTATTTT. As protein: CASSLNAGGADTQYF.

This chain connects TRBV12-5 to TRBJ1-1; TRBD1 is a possible D gene (5 bases). This CDR3 is built from 13 residues. CDR1 is LGHNT and CDR2 is FRNRAP in the germline V gene. Trimming took 0 bases from V and 10 from J, leaving 12 bases between them. This CDR3 reads CASGLVRGGSAFF. The CDR3 DNA reads as TGTGCTAGTGGTTTGGTACGGGGGGGGTCAGCTTTCTTT.

CDR3 sequence reads: CASSPPQGVLEADTQYF. Written as DNA, the CDR3 is TGTGCCAGCAGTCCCCCCCAGGGCGTCCTTGAAGCAGATACGCAGTATTTT. J is TRBJ2-3 and V is TRBV28, with D possibly being TRBD1 (5 bases). Germline-derived CDR1 and CDR2 are MDHEN and SYDVKM. The CDR3 is 17 residues long. V lost 5 bases and J 4 bases, leaving 22 bases between the germline ends.